This passage covers 9 T cell receptor beta chains from one sample sequenced in a study of sequential checkpoint blockade in melanoma. The table came from immunoSEQ multiplex PCR; TCRdb's copy has only in-frame clones and leaves some out. The repertoire consists of 4,500 or so clones, with around 54% occurring once and the leading ten covering 22%. The sample's treatment: randomized to nivolumab then ipilimumab (arm A) or the reverse (arm B). The starting material was CD8+ T cells sorted from blood (inferred from file names), obtained from a patient given nivolumab and ipilimumab in sequence. The source of these receptors is a human donor with melanoma.

V usage is TRBV28 and J usage is TRBJ2-7; unclear D gene. Trimming took off 5 bases at V and 0 bases at J, with 17 bases between the two ends. This CDR3 has 16 amino acids. Germline V CDR1 and CDR2: MDHEN, SYDVKM. In nucleotides, the CDR3 is TGTGCCAGCAGTCTAGACCCATCCTCGAGCTCCTACGAGCAGTACTTC. Translating gives CASSLDPSSSSYEQYF.

The chain is built from TRBV30 and TRBJ2-1; 8 bases align to TRBD1. Germline trimming cut 3 bases from V and 6 bases from J; bases unmatched to any gene: 1. Looked up from germline, CDR1 is GTSNPN and CDR2 is SVGIG (reference sequence). This CDR3 spans 12 amino acids. The CDR3 DNA sequence: TGTGCCTGGAGCACAGGGGGCAATGAGCAGTTCTTC. It yields the protein CAWSTGGNEQFF.

This clone appeared a few times. The J gene is TRBJ2-7, the V gene TRBV5-6, with 7 nucleotides matching TRBD1. Germline V gene data show CDR1 as SGHDT and CDR2 as YYEEEE. CDR3 length: 13 residues. With V trimmed by 1 base and J by 3 bases, 1 base remained unmatched. Here the CDR3 DNA reads TGTGCCAGCAGCTTGCCAGGGGGCTACGAGCAGTACTTC. This encodes CASSLPGGYEQYF.

This clone was observed a few times. The chain couples TRBV27 to TRBJ2-7, with D maybe TRBD2 (6 bases). V shed 7 bases and J shed 1 base, with 20 bases lying between them. Germline V gene lookup returns CDR1 MNHEY and CDR2 SMNVEV (reference sequence). This CDR3 has 16 amino acids. CDR3 bases: TGTGCCAGCAAGATGAGACTTGGGGCGGGGTCCTACGAGCAGTACTTC. Encoded protein: CASKMRLGAGSYEQYF.

The chain combines TRBV5-4 with TRBJ2-1, with TRBD2 matching 12 bases. V lost 4 bases and J lost 0; bases outside the gene matches: 14. The germline V gene has CDR1 SGHNT and CDR2 YYREEE (reference sequence). The CDR3 runs 20 residues. DNA of the CDR3: TGTGCCAGCAGCCTACTAGCGGGAGGCGCTTTCAACAGCTCCTACAATGAGCAGTTCTTC. Its protein product is CASSLLAGGAFNSSYNEQFF.

This clone turned up a few times. This sequence joins TRBV10-3 and TRBJ1-5, with D hard to call. Per the germline V gene, CDR1 is ENHRY and CDR2 is SYGVKD. This CDR3 spans 14 amino acids. V lost 3 bases and J 4 bases, leaving 10 bases between the germline ends. The CDR3 nucleotides read TGTGCCATCAGTGAAAGCCGGGGTAATCAGCCCCAGCATTTT. Translating it yields CAISESRGNQPQHF.

This clone was seen only a few times. The rearrangement links TRBV5-6 to TRBJ2-1; D perhaps matches TRBD2 (6 bases). Trimming shortened V by 7 bases and J by 8 bases, and 16 bases separated the two germline ends. Germline V lookup: CDR1 SGHDT, CDR2 YYEEEE. The CDR3 contains 13 residues. CDR3 in DNA: TGTGCCAGCGAGGTCGGAGGGATGGATGAGCAGTTCTTC. It codes for CASEVGGMDEQFF.

This clone rates as medium-sized. This chain connects TRBV18 to TRBJ2-3, with unresolved D. Germline values: CDR1 KGHSH, CDR2 LQKENI. V was shortened by 3 bases and J by 5 bases, with 9 bases between the two germline ends. The length of the CDR3 is 13 residues. The CDR3 nucleotides are TGTGCCAGCTCACCCCTCGTAGAAGATACGCAGTATTTT. Amino acid sequence: CASSPLVEDTQYF.

This rearrangement joins TRBV6-5 to TRBJ2-5, with a weak D call TRBD2 (5 bases). The J call may be in error: the DNA end matches TRBJ2-7 better. Germline loops: CDR1 MNHEY, CDR2 SVGAGI. The CDR3 consists of 14 residues. CDR3 nucleotides: TGTGCCAGCAGTTACGGACTGGTCTCCTACGAGCAGTACTTC. It translates to CASSYGLVSYEQYF.